This T cell receptor beta chain comes out of a study of chemoradiotherapy in HPV16-positive cancers. Assay used: immunoSEQ multiplex PCR; TCRdb lists only in-frame clones, some missing. The data contain about 5,500 clones, 78% of them singletons. Between the trimmed V and J ends, which lost 0 bases and 2 bases, there was a span of 14 bases. The CDR3 runs to 16 residues. Germline assignment: CDR1 GTSNPN and CDR2 SVGIG (reference sequence). This sample was taken from a patient who underwent chemoradiotherapy. J is TRBJ1-3 and V is TRBV30; the D gene is possibly TRBD1 (5 bases). The receptor comes from a human donor with HPV-associated anogenital cancer. The CDR3 DNA reads TGTGCCTGGAGTGTAGGGGACTTCGATCCTGGAAACACCATATATTTT. Translating gives CAWSVGDFDPGNTIYF.